The clone carrying this TCR beta chain came up once. For recovered donors of Cohort 3, there were two negative PCRs, clearance, or symptom resolution. The data were taken from a study of blood T cell repertoires in COVID-19. Original processing methods: From reference gene primer amplification, estimates of nucleated cell counts were derived. The table came from immunoSEQ multiplex PCR; TCRdb's copy has only in-frame clones and leaves some out. V and J calls and clone size are copied from that table; D and trimming were computed from the DNA. Among about 320,000 clones listed, 85% to 90% were seen once. The CDR3 is 15 amino acids. Germline assignment: CDR1 MDHEN and CDR2 SYDVKM. The V segment lost 5 bases and the J segment 6 bases; nucleotides outside the gene matches: 7.

This TCR derives from a woman under 30 who had recovered from COVID-19. This rearrangement joins TRBV28 to TRBJ1-4; 9 nucleotides line up with TRBD1. The specimen was PBMCs or T cells enriched from blood (not recorded which). CDR3 sequence (DNA): TGTGCCAGCAGTCTGGGACAGGGAGGCGATGAAAAACTGTTTTTT. Protein sequence: CASSLGQGGDEKLFF.